A selection of T cell receptor beta chains follows, all from one sample in a study of T cells in Graves' hyperthyroidism and ophthalmopathy. In TCRdb, the multiplex PCR reads were re-called with MiXCR into one record per CDR3 protein. Altogether about 700,000 distinct CDR3 sequences are present, 14% being singletons, with the ten largest covering around 9.6%. The source material was blood. These receptors were taken from a woman between 18 and 29 years old with Graves' hyperthyroidism. Each CDR3 is given with its conserved first and last residue. The D gene is left open where the match is weak. Clone size is stated in some rows and not others, as once, few, many or a class when expanded.

TRBV2,TRBJ2-5,NA,NA,CASSEGRAPAIGETQYF,TGTGCCAGCAGTGAAGGGCGGGCACCCGCCATCGGAGAGACCCAGTACTTC
TRBV7-3,TRBJ2-1,NA,TRBD2,CASSLRLAGASEQFF,TGTGCCAGCAGCCTGAGACTAGCGGGAGCTAGCGAGCAGTTCTTC
TRBV20-1,TRBJ1-1,many,NA,CSASRPITEAFF,TGCAGTGCTAGTAGACCGATCACTGAAGCTTTCTTT
TRBV6-1,TRBJ2-7,many,NA,CASSLTHRQALIYEQYF,TGTGCCAGCAGCCTGACCCACCGGCAGGCGCTGATCTACGAGCAGTACTTC
TRBV18,TRBJ2-7,many,TRBD1,CASSRDRGNYEQYF,TGTGCCAGCTCAAGGGACAGGGGAAACTACGAGCAGTACTTC
TRBV19,TRBJ2-1,NA,TRBD2,CASSISGRTYNEQFF,TGTGCCAGTAGTATTAGCGGGAGGACCTACAATGAGCAGTTCTTC
TRBV7-9,TRBJ2-3,many,TRBD1,CASSWTGYTDTQYF,TGTGCCAGCAGCTGGACAGGTTACACAGATACGCAGTATTTT
TRBV29-1,TRBJ2-1,NA,NA,CSVPLGNEQFF,TGCAGCGTCCCCTTGGGCAATGAGCAGTTCTTC
TRBV7-9,TRBJ1-2,few,TRBD1,CASSSRTGDLNYGYTF,TGTGCCAGCAGCTCGAGGACAGGCGATCTTAACTATGGCTACACCTTC
TRBV7-3,TRBJ2-2,NA,TRBD2,CASSLRGTSGRNTGELFF,TGTGCCAGCAGCTTAAGAGGGACTAGCGGGAGAAACACCGGGGAGCTGTTTTTT
TRBV7-9,TRBJ1-2,few,NA,CAGSPDRSGYTF,TGTGCCGGCAGCCCAGACCGCTCGGGCTACACCTTC
TRBV6-2/TRBV6-3,TRBJ2-1,NA,TRBD1,CASSLGQGAKEQFF,TGTGCCAGCAGTTTAGGACAGGGAGCAAAGGAGCAGTTCTTC
TRBV6-1,TRBJ2-5,few,TRBD2,CASRPYSGRGETQYF,TGTGCCAGCAGACCCTATAGCGGGAGAGGGGAGACCCAGTACTTC
TRBV5-8,TRBJ1-1,NA,NA,CASSLGFGSEAFF,TGTGCCAGCAGCTTGGGATTTGGCAGCGAAGCTTTCTTT
TRBV20-1,TRBJ2-1,many,TRBD2,CSARETGWLAGRSYNEQFF,TGCAGTGCTAGGGAGACAGGTTGGCTAGCGGGACGTTCCTACAATGAGCAGTTCTTC
TRBV9,TRBJ2-1,NA,NA,CASSVEQSYNEQFF,TGTGCCAGCAGCGTAGAGCAGTCCTACAATGAGCAGTTCTTC
TRBV6-1,TRBJ2-1,NA,TRBD2,CASTPRRGTSEVNNEQFF,TGTGCCAGCACTCCACGGAGGGGTACTAGCGAGGTGAACAATGAGCAGTTCTTC
TRBV18,TRBJ2-3,many,NA,CASSPQSTDTQYF,TGTGCCAGCTCACCACAAAGCACAGATACGCAGTATTTT
TRBV27,TRBJ2-1,many,TRBD1,CASSPARTGNYNEQFF,TGTGCCAGCAGTCCTGCCCGGACAGGGAACTACAATGAGCAGTTCTTC
TRBV12-5,TRBJ2-1,many,TRBD2,CASEGWGGGEQFF,TGTGCTAGTGAAGGATGGGGCGGGGGTGAGCAGTTCTTC
TRBV13,TRBJ2-7,many,NA,CASSRRGEQYF,TGTGCCAGCAGCCGGAGAGGCGAGCAGTACTTC
TRBV19,TRBJ2-1,NA,TRBD2,CASRGLAGGDEQFF,TGTGCCAGTAGGGGCCTAGCGGGCGGCGATGAGCAGTTCTTC
TRBV27,TRBJ2-3,many,NA,CASSLVVSEDTQYF,TGTGCCAGCAGTTTAGTAGTGTCTGAAGATACGCAGTATTTT
TRBV27,TRBJ1-2,NA,NA,CASRPNTLRNYGYTF,TGTGCCAGCAGACCTAATACGCTTAGGAACTATGGCTACACCTTC
TRBV6-2/TRBV6-3,TRBJ2-1,NA,NA,CASKGLAPVQSSYNEQFF,TGTGCCAGCAAGGGGCTAGCGCCCGTACAGAGCTCCTACAATGAGCAGTTCTTC
TRBV7-2,TRBJ2-3,many,NA,CASSPGGSVSADTQYF,TGTGCCAGCAGCCCGGGTGGTAGTGTCTCCGCAGATACGCAGTATTTT
TRBV12-3/TRBV12-4,TRBJ1-5,few,TRBD1,CASSQGGSSQPQHF,TGTGCCAGCAGTCAGGGGGGCAGCAGTCAGCCCCAGCATTTT
TRBV20-1,TRBJ1-2,many,NA,CSARDSVTYGYTF,TGCAGTGCTAGAGATAGTGTCACCTATGGCTACACCTTC
TRBV3-1,TRBJ2-4,many,TRBD2,CASSQRSGWEGSKNIQYF,TGTGCCAGCAGCCAGCGTTCGGGATGGGAGGGATCCAAAAACATTCAGTACTTC
TRBV6-1,TRBJ1-1,many,TRBD1,CATRQGWENTEAFF,TGTGCCACAAGACAGGGTTGGGAGAACACTGAAGCTTTCTTT
TRBV30,TRBJ2-7,many,NA,CAWRAAGSSYEQYF,TGTGCCTGGAGGGCGGCAGGGAGCTCCTACGAGCAGTACTTC
TRBV20-1,TRBJ2-3,many,NA,CSASSFFGTSTDTQYF,TGCAGTGCTAGCTCATTTTTCGGGACTAGCACAGATACGCAGTATTTT
TRBV12-3/TRBV12-4,TRBJ2-7,many,TRBD2,CASSAGGPLLEQYF,TGTGCCAGCAGTGCGGGAGGGCCGCTCCTCGAGCAGTACTTC
TRBV20-1,TRBJ2-7,many,TRBD2,CSARELGLAGIYEQYF,TGCAGTGCTAGAGAATTGGGACTAGCGGGGATCTACGAGCAGTACTTC
TRBV30,TRBJ2-7,many,NA,CAWSVQQNYEQYF,TGTGCCTGGAGTGTACAACAGAACTACGAGCAGTACTTC
TRBV3-1,TRBJ2-7,many,TRBD2,CASSPLLTGRFLPYEQYF,TGTGCCAGCAGCCCCCTTCTTACCGGGAGGTTCCTTCCTTACGAGCAGTACTTC
TRBV7-9,TRBJ2-3,many,NA,CASMADGRDTQYF,TGTGCCAGCATGGCCGACGGGAGAGATACGCAGTATTTT
TRBV28,TRBJ2-1,many,NA,CASRDGLLSSYNEQFF,TGTGCCAGCAGGGACGGACTCTTAAGCTCCTACAATGAGCAGTTCTTC
TRBV7-2,TRBJ2-1,many,NA,CASSRPGRDEQFF,TGTGCCAGCAGCCGCCCTGGTCGGGATGAGCAGTTCTTC
TRBV3-1,TRBJ1-3,many,NA,CASSQGRTLGNTIYF,TGTGCCAGCAGCCAGGGCAGGACTCTGGGAAACACCATATATTTT
TRBV20-1,TRBJ1-1,many,NA,CSARDGRRKGTEAFF,TGCAGTGCTAGAGATGGGAGGCGGAAAGGCACTGAAGCTTTCTTT
TRBV20-1,TRBJ2-1,many,TRBD2,CSAPGLAGGGSYNEQFF,TGCAGTGCTCCTGGACTAGCGGGAGGGGGCTCCTACAATGAGCAGTTCTTC
TRBV29-1,TRBJ1-6,NA,NA,CSVRTGAESPLHF,TGCAGCGTTAGGACCGGGGCGGAGTCACCCCTCCACTTT
TRBV2,TRBJ2-7,many,NA,CASSVGIPYLYEQYF,TGTGCCAGCAGTGTAGGAATCCCCTACCTCTACGAGCAGTACTTC
TRBV20-1,TRBJ2-7,NA,TRBD1,CSAREPYRGYYEQYF,TGCAGTGCTAGAGAGCCGTACAGGGGATACTACGAGCAGTACTTC
TRBV15,TRBJ2-2,many,TRBD1,CATSRDPGQDAGELFF,TGTGCCACCAGCAGAGATCCTGGACAGGACGCCGGGGAGCTGTTTTTT
TRBV28,TRBJ2-7,NA,NA,CASTEPGATLTYEQYF,TGTGCCAGCACCGAGCCCGGAGCCACTCTAACCTACGAGCAGTACTTC
TRBV28,TRBJ2-7,NA,NA,CATNPPGDVYEQYF,TGTGCCACCAATCCCCCGGGGGACGTCTACGAGCAGTACTTC
TRBV6-5,TRBJ2-3,few,NA,CASSYMGAAYF,TGTGCCAGCAGTTACATGGGCGCGGCGTATTTT
TRBV7-3,TRBJ2-2,many,NA,CASSSRAKDTGELFF,TGTGCCAGCAGCTCCCGGGCCAAAGACACCGGGGAGCTGTTTTTT
TRBV6-1,TRBJ1-1,few,NA,CASLPTAGAEAFF,TGTGCCAGCCTGCCGACAGCGGGGGCTGAAGCTTTCTTT
TRBV6-1,TRBJ1-2,many,NA,CASRHRGSDNYGYTF,TGTGCCAGCAGACATCGGGGGTCGGATAACTATGGCTACACCTTC
TRBV25-1,TRBJ2-7,few,NA,CASSDDIRDPTREQYF,TGTGCCAGCAGTGATGACATCCGGGACCCGACTAGAGAGCAGTACTTC